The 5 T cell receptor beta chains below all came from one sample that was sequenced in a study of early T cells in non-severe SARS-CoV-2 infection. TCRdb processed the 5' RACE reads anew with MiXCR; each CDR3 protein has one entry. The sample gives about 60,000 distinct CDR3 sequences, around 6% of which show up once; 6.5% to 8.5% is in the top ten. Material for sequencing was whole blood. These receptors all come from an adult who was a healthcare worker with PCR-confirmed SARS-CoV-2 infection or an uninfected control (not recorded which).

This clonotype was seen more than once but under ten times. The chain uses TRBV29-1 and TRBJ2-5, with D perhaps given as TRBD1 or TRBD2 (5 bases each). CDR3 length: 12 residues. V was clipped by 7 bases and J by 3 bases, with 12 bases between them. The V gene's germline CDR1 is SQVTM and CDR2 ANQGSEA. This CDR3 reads CSGLGTEETQYF. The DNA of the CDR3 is TGCAGCGGACTGGGGACGGAAGAGACCCAGTACTTC.

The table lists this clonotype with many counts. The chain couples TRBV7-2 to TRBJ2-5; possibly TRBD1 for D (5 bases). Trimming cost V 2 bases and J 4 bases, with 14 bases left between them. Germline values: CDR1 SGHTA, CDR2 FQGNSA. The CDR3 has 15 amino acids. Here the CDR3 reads CASSLNQGSVETQYF. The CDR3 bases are TGTGCCAGCAGCTTAAACCAGGGCTCGGTAGAGACCCAGTACTTC. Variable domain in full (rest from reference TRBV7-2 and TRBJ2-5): GAGVSQSPSNKVTEKGKDVELRCDPISGHTALYWYRQSLGQGLEFLIYFQGNSAPDKSGLPSDRFSAERTGGSVSTLTIQRTQQEDSAVYLCASSLNQGSVETQYFGPGTRLLVL.

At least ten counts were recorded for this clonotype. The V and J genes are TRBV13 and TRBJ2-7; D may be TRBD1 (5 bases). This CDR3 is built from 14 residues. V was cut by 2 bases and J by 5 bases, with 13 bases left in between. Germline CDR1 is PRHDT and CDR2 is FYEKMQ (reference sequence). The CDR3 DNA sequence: TGTGCCAGCAGCTTACCCAGGGTCGCCAACGAGCAGTACTTC. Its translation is CASSLPRVANEQYF.

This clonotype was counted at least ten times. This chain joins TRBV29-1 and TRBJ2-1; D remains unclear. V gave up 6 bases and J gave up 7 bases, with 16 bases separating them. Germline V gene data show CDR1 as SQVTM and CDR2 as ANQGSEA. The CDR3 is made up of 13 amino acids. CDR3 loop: CSVLGPPENEQFF. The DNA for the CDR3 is TGCAGCGTCCTCGGGCCCCCGGAAAATGAGCAGTTCTTC.

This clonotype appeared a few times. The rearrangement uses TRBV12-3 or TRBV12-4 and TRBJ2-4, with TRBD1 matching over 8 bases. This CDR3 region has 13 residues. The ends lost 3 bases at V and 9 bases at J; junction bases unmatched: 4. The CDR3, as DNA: TGTGCCAGCAGTTTCGGACAGGGAAGCATTCAGTACTTC. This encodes CASSFGQGSIQYF.